Following are 3 T cell receptor beta chains from one sample sequenced in a study of cytomegalovirus exposure and HLA in healthy donors. PCR was performed using 60 Vbeta and 13 Jbeta primers. Using immunoSEQ multiplex PCR, the repertoire was profiled, and TCRdb retains in-frame clones only, with some absent. The sample shows about 150,000 clones, 70% to 90% of them seen only once. The sample taken for sequencing was PBMCs. Receptors were obtained from a man aged 25 to 40 in good health and CMV-seropositive.

The chain links TRBV30 to TRBJ1-2; D uncertain. V gave up 6 bases and J gave up 6 bases, with 17 bases separating them. The CDR3 covers 13 residues. Germline V gives CDR1 GTSNPN, CDR2 SVGIG (reference sequence). Here the CDR3 reads CACHRGSLDGYTF. As DNA, the CDR3 is TGTGCCTGCCATAGAGGGTCATTGGATGGCTACACCTTC.

This clone was recorded only once. The rearrangement links TRBV5-4 to TRBJ2-3; TRBD2 matches 16 bases. With V trimmed by 4 bases and J by 5 bases, 4 bases remained unmatched. Germline V gives CDR1 SGHNT, CDR2 YYREEE (reference sequence). The CDR3 has 16 residues. As DNA, the CDR3 is TGTGCCAGCAGCACGGGACTAGCGGGAGGGCAAGATACGCAGTATTTT. It specifies CASSTGLAGGQDTQYF.

This chain links TRBV18 with TRBJ1-5; D gene uncertain. Germline CDR1 and CDR2: KGHSH and LQKENI. CDR3 length: 13 amino acids. V lost 2 bases to trimming and J lost 3 bases, with 5 bases between them. DNA of the CDR3: TGTGCCAGCTCACCATTTAACAATCAGCCCCAGCATTTT. Its translation is CASSPFNNQPQHF.